This T cell receptor (beta chain) was identified in a study of monozygotic twins with inflammatory bowel disease (dated by TCRdb to about 2019). General notes on the study: A total of some 30 monozygotic twin pairs were included in the full study, comprising nine German pairs (four IBD-concordant, five IBD-discordant) and 19 IBD-discordant Danish pairs. Disease-associated traits were sought mainly through comparisons between IBD patients and their genetically identical healthy co-twins within discordant pairs. Each individual had, on average, about 151 000 unique TCRalpha sequences and 181 000 unique TCRbeta sequences available for analysis. The research as a whole found: Compared with healthy twins, IBD patients had fewer clonotypes in common with other individuals, a difference most pronounced in patients showing signs of disease activity. No single strong signal or clonotype linked to IBD turned up in the results, so the idea that one exists was not supported. No difference in repertoire similarity was observed between concordant and discordant twins, possibly owing to limited statistical power. The analysis was unable to tell apart different T cell subtypes. Background noise and inter-individual variability may have been introduced into the repertoires by the differing immunosuppressive treatments among patients. Measured by the inverse Simpson index, TCRbeta repertoire diversity was lower in IBD patients than in their healthy co-twins.

From each donor, an approximately 2.5 ml peripheral blood sample was drawn into PAXgene tubes and stored at -80 degrees C. Without any T cell sorting, total RNA was extracted from whole blood using the PAXgene blood miRNA kit on an automated QIAcube. Deep TCRalpha and TCRbeta repertoire profiling with unique molecular barcoding was performed on peripheral blood of monozygotic twin pairs concordant or discordant for inflammatory bowel disease. For every twin pair, smoking habits were documented, and each individual was categorised as a current, former or never smoker. Remarks on this clonotype: Its antigen has not been determined.

The CDR3 sequence holds 18 residues, the cysteine and phenylalanine included. No DNA is given. The germline V gene (reference sequence) yields LNHDA for CDR1 and SQIVND for CDR2. The protocol used for the library was 5' RACE. For each TCR library, 3,500 to 4,000 ng of total RNA was used. For each sample, cDNA synthesis with SMARTScribe reverse transcriptase was split into eight separate reactions. During cDNA synthesis, unique molecular identifiers containing a 6-nucleotide sample barcode were introduced by template switching. TCRalpha and TCRbeta cDNA was amplified in two nested PCRs of approximately 17 and 9 cycles, and bead purification was carried out after each PCR. Before amplification, cDNA was treated with uracil DNA-glycosylase and purified using the QIAquick PCR purification kit. The second PCR added Illumina TruSeq-compatible adapters along with sample-specific barcodes. TapeStation and Qubit were used to check library quality and concentration, and roughly 4.9 ng of each library was pooled. The pooled libraries were sequenced with 2 x 100 bp reads and custom sequencing primers on an Illumina HiSeq2500 single-index Rapid Run. The study's processing was this. PCR and sequencing errors were corrected by UMI-based consensus assembly using MiGEC version 1.2.6. MiXCR version 2.1.1 handled V(D)J alignment, clonotype assembly and CDR3 extraction. Gene usage, clonotype sharing and MAIT/NKT TCR abundance were normalised by analysing the top 1000, 10 000 and 20 000 clonotypes per sample. Diversity was computed as the inverse Simpson index with the vegan R package after downsampling to 27 000 UMIs. Paired Mann-Whitney U tests were applied to discordant twin pairs, and Benjamini-Hochberg correction was used for multiple testing. The reads, reprocessed by TCRdb, yield one row per CDR3 protein sequence and no DNA. The V and J calls reflect TCRdb's pipeline rather than the authors' work. The table held for this sample gives about 380,000 distinct CDR3 sequences. Around 2.6% of the sample is held by the ten biggest clonotypes.

The rearranged segments are TRBV19 and TRBJ2-4; without DNA, the TCRdb call of TRBD2 cannot be checked. Sequenced sample: blood. The source of this sequence is a human donor with ulcerative colitis or Crohn's disease, or a healthy co-twin of an affected twin (not recorded which). This receptor carries the CDR3 CASSPEGLATFGKNIQYF. Reference TRBV19 and TRBJ2-4 genes cover what lies past the CDR3, so the full variable domain is DGGITQSPKYLFRKEGQNVTLSCEQNLNHDAMYWYRQDPGQGLRLIYYSQIVNDFQKGDIAEGYSVSREKKESFPLTVTSAQKNPTAFYLCASSPEGLATFGKNIQYFGAGTRLSVL.